This section outlines one T cell receptor beta chain sequence together with its context. The target antigen is unknown. V was clipped by 2 bases and J by 11 bases, with 15 bases between them. Germline CDR1 LGHNT, CDR2 FRNRAP. There are 13 residues in the CDR3. On average, the one heparinised blood draw given by each donor was approximately 120 mL. The source of the sample is a study of beta chain features in type 1 diabetes. Study-wide context: Patients shared similar age, gender and cell yields with healthy donors. Study-level results: Patients with Type 1 diabetes showed moderately but significantly shorter TCRB CDR3s in all four CD4+ subsets.

The investigators reverse transcribed all of the isolated RNA, so they sequenced expressed TCRB transcripts. Data came from immunoSEQ multiplex PCR; TCRdb stores just in-frame clones and leaves some out. The sample includes around 130,000 clones, about 10% seen only once; the top ten take 0.7% to 0.85%. The sequenced sample consisted of central memory CD4+ T cells from blood. The chain has TRBV12-5 and TRBJ1-1; D might be TRBD1 (5 bases). The source of this sequence is a man younger than 45 with type 1 diabetes. The CDR3 DNA is TGTGCTAGTGGTTTGTACCCCAGGGATCACGCTTTCTTT. It translates to CASGLYPRDHAFF.